The 31 T cell receptor beta chains reported below all come from one sample, sequenced in a study of CD8+ T cells in alopecia areata. Reverse transcribed after extraction, RNA yielded cDNA as the sequencing template. Sequencing used immunoSEQ multiplex PCR; TCRdb keeps in-frame clones, though not all of them. The table lists over 150,000 clones, just over 55% of them singletons, with around 5% in the top ten. Sequencing was done on a sample of CD8+ T cells sorted from blood. Receptor source: a human donor in good health.

The V call is TRBV7-8, the J call TRBJ1-2, with D maybe TRBD1 (5 bases). The CDR3 loop spans 15 amino acids. The V gene lost 1 base and the J gene lost 1 base, with 10 bases spanning the gap. CDR1 and CDR2 (germline): SGHVS, FQNEAQ. CDR3 loop: CASSLVDSLNYGYTF. The DNA of the CDR3 is TGTGCCAGCAGCTTAGTAGACAGCCTTAACTATGGCTACACCTTC.

This clone was observed a few times. This sample also contains other DNA sequences that code for the same CDR3. The genes are TRBV29-1 and TRBJ2-7, with TRBD1 matching 9 bases. The CDR3 sequence is 12 residues long. Germline lookup yields CDR1 SQVTM and CDR2 ANQGSEA. V lost 6 bases, J lost 3 bases, and 3 bases stayed unmatched. CDR3: CSVAGQGYEQYF. In DNA form, the CDR3 reads TGCAGCGTGGCGGGACAGGGCTACGAGCAGTACTTC.

The chain links TRBV4-1 to TRBJ1-1, with D possibly TRBD1 on 5 matching bases. The germline V and J ends were trimmed by 0 bases and 5 bases, with 13 bases remaining between them. This CDR3 has 15 amino acids. From germline, CDR1 is MGHRA and CDR2 YSYEKL. The CDR3 here is CASSQDAGSETEAFF. The CDR3 coding sequence is TGCGCCAGCAGCCAAGATGCAGGGAGCGAGACTGAAGCTTTCTTT.

A few counts support this clone. J is TRBJ1-1 and V is TRBV4-2, with D perhaps matching TRBD1 (6 bases). The CDR3 extends over 12 amino acids. Germline CDR1 is LGHNA and CDR2 is YNFKEQ. V was cut by 5 bases and J by 10 bases, with 14 bases left in between. The DNA of the CDR3 is TGTGCCAGCAGCGAGCTGACAGGCTTAGCTTTCTTT. It translates to CASSELTGLAFF.

The rearrangement links TRBV29-1 to TRBJ2-2, with D perhaps matching TRBD2 (6 bases). V gave up 2 bases and J gave up 1 base, with 11 bases separating them. The germline CDR1 and CDR2 sequences are SQVTM and ANQGSEA. The CDR3 is 15 amino acids. The CDR3, as DNA: TGCAGCGTTGAAATGGGAGCGGGGAACACCGGGGAGCTGTTTTTT. Translated, it gives CSVEMGAGNTGELFF.

This clone was seen more than once but under ten times. This rearrangement joins TRBV29-1 to TRBJ2-3; D is undetermined. Looked up from germline, CDR1 is SQVTM and CDR2 is ANQGSEA. The CDR3 extends over 10 amino acids. Trimming took 7 bases from V and 7 from J, leaving 9 bases between them. The DNA for the CDR3 is TGCAGCGGAGATCAGAATACGCAGTATTTT. Its translation is CSGDQNTQYF.

At least ten counts were recorded for this clone. The rearrangement uses TRBV6-4 and TRBJ2-2; TRBD2 matches at 10 bases. Unmatched junction bases numbered 1, after V lost 0 bases and J lost 6 bases. CDR1 is MRHNA, CDR2 SNTAGT, per germline. This CDR3 contains 15 residues. CDR3 coding DNA: TGTGCCAGCAGTGACTCAGCGGGGGGGCCCGGGGAGCTGTTTTTT. Translation: CASSDSAGGPGELFF.

By share, this clone counts as medium-sized. V is TRBV13 and J is TRBJ2-7; D unresolved. V was trimmed by 1 base and J by 0 bases, leaving 10 bases between them. This CDR3 spans 15 amino acids. Germline V gene sequence: CDR1 PRHDT, CDR2 FYEKMQ (reference sequence). CDR3 bases: TGTGCCAGCAGCTTAGAACCCGTTAGCTCCTACGAGCAGTACTTC. This codes for CASSLEPVSSYEQYF. Supplemented by reference TRBV13 and TRBJ2-7, the full variable domain reads AAGVIQSPRHLIKEKRETATLKCYPIPRHDTVYWYQQGPGQDPQFLISFYEKMQSDKGSIPDRFSAQQFSDYHSELNMSSLELGDSALYFCASSLEPVSSYEQYFGPGTRLTVT.

The rearrangement joins TRBV7-8 to TRBJ1-1; D is perhaps TRBD1 (5 bases). The CDR3 loop spans 15 amino acids. The V and J ends lost 1 base and 1 base respectively, with 10 bases between them. The germline V gene has CDR1 SGHVS and CDR2 FQNEAQ. The CDR3 nucleotides read TGTGCCAGCAGCTTAGGCGGGGGTCAGAACACTGAAGCTTTCTTT. This codes for CASSLGGGQNTEAFF.

This rearrangement joins TRBV6-6 to TRBJ1-1, with D perhaps TRBD1 (5 bases). CDR1 and CDR2 (germline): MNHNY, SVGAGI (reference sequence). This CDR3 comprises 16 residues. V lost 0 bases, J lost 0 bases, and 11 bases lay in between. CDR3 loop: CASSYSEGALNTEAFF. Here the CDR3 DNA reads TGTGCCAGCAGTTACTCGGAAGGGGCTTTGAACACTGAAGCTTTCTTT.

This clone occurred a few times. The CDR3 loop reads CSVRQGGGYTF. In DNA, the CDR3 is TGCAGCGTACGACAGGGTGGTGGCTACACCTTC. The J gene is TRBJ1-2, the V gene TRBV29-1; TRBD1 matches at 7 bases. The length of the CDR3 is 11 residues. Per the germline V gene, CDR1 is SQVTM and CDR2 is ANQGSEA. V was clipped by 6 bases and J by 7 bases; unmatched bases: 5.

The chain employs TRBV27 and TRBJ1-5; tentatively, D is TRBD1 (5 bases). Germline V gene sequence: CDR1 MNHEY, CDR2 SMNVEV (reference sequence). CDR3 length: 14 amino acids. V was shortened by 2 bases and J by 4 bases, with 9 bases between the two germline ends. Here the CDR3 reads CASSLERGNQPQHF. The CDR3 DNA is TGTGCCAGCAGTTTAGAAAGGGGTAATCAGCCCCAGCATTTT.

This clone has just one count. The chain carries TRBV15 and TRBJ1-5; D ambiguous. Trimming pared 2 bases from V and 1 base from J, leaving 12 bases between. This CDR3 is 16 amino acids long. The germline CDR1 and CDR2 sequences are LNHNV and YYDKDF (reference sequence). CDR3 region: CATSRPAVLSNQPQHF. The CDR3 nucleotides are TGTGCCACCAGCAGACCCGCCGTCCTCAGCAATCAGCCCCAGCATTTT.

The chain carries TRBV30 and TRBJ2-1; TRBD2 matches 13 bases. Germline values: CDR1 GTSNPN, CDR2 SVGIG (reference sequence). J lost 10 bases, V lost 1 base, and 7 bases had no gene match. The CDR3 is 15 amino acids. As DNA, the CDR3 is TGTGCCTGGAGTGGGACTAGCGGGGGTATAGTGGAGCAGTTCTTC. This gives the protein CAWSGTSGGIVEQFF. Full variable domain (outside the CDR3, taken from reference TRBV30 and TRBJ2-1): SQTIHQWPATLVQPVGSPLSLECTVEGTSNPNLYWYRQAAGRGLQLLFYSVGIGQISSEVPQNLSASRPQDRQFILSSKKLLLSDSGFYLCAWSGTSGGIVEQFFGPGTRLTVL.

This clone was seen only once. This may be a read error, as it is one base from a much larger clone. The rearrangement joins TRBV5-1 to TRBJ2-7; 8 bases map to TRBD1. The junction had 3 bases not matched to a gene; V was cut back by 2 bases and J by 2 bases. This CDR3 has 14 amino acids. The V gene's germline CDR1 is SGHRS and CDR2 YFSETQ. The CDR3 bases are TGCGCCAGCAGCTTCGGGACAGGTACCTACGAGCAGTACTTC. Amino acid sequence: CASSFGTGTYEQYF. Filled out from reference TRBV5-1 and TRBJ2-7, the complete variable domain reads KAGVTQTPRYLIKTRGQQVTLSCSPISGHRSVSWYQQTPGQGLQFLFEYFSETQRNKGNFPGRFSGRQFSNSRSEMNVSTLELGDSALYLCASSFGTGTYEQYFGPGTRLTVT.

This clone was observed a handful of times. This chain uses TRBV5-6 with TRBJ1-2; D is uncertain. Trimming removed 2 bases at V and 6 bases at J, with 17 bases between. CDR3 length: 15 amino acids. Germline V gene sequence: CDR1 SGHDT, CDR2 YYEEEE. This CDR3 is CASSFLSFSLHGYTF. CDR3 sequence (DNA): TGTGCCAGCAGCTTCCTGTCTTTTAGCCTTCATGGCTACACCTTC.

This clone was seen once. V gene TRBV6-5 combines with J gene TRBJ1-2; no reliable D call. Trimming stripped 2 bases from V and 5 bases from J, with 3 bases between. The germline V gene has CDR1 MNHEY and CDR2 SVGAGI. The CDR3 sequence is 11 residues long. This chain's CDR3 is CASSYGYGYTF. For the CDR3, the DNA is TGTGCCAGCAGTTACGGATATGGCTACACCTTC.

This clone turned up a few times. CDR3 in amino acids: CASSIYGASYEQYF. The CDR3 DNA follows: TGTGCCAGTAGTATATACGGGGCCTCCTACGAGCAGTACTTC. This chain uses TRBV19 with TRBJ2-7, with D perhaps being TRBD1 or TRBD2 (5 bases each). Trimming shortened V by 2 bases and J by 0 bases, and 8 bases separated the two germline ends. CDR1 is LNHDA, CDR2 SQIVND, per germline (reference sequence). The CDR3 runs 14 residues.

The genes are TRBV2 and TRBJ1-1; tentatively, D is TRBD1 (5 bases). Deletions cut 6 bases from V and 5 bases from J, with 13 bases between. The CDR3 sequence is 13 residues long. Per the germline V gene, CDR1 is SNHLY and CDR2 is FYNNEI. The CDR3 DNA reads as TGTGCCAGCAGCCCGGGGGTAGGTACTGAAGCTTTCTTT. It codes for CASSPGVGTEAFF.

The chain uses TRBV25-1 and TRBJ1-1; the D gene is possibly TRBD1 (5 bases). From germline, CDR1 is MGHDK and CDR2 SYGVNS. Trimming shortened V by 4 bases and J by 11 bases, and 14 bases separated the two germline ends. This CDR3 region has 12 residues. The CDR3 spells CASSGSGTEAFF. The CDR3 coding sequence is TGTGCCAGCAGTGGGTCCGGGACGGAGGCTTTCTTT.

The chain combines TRBV30 with TRBJ2-2, with D perhaps TRBD1 (6 bases). V was clipped by 3 bases and J by 4 bases, with 18 bases between them. The CDR3 length is 16 residues. Germline V gives CDR1 GTSNPN, CDR2 SVGIG (reference sequence). CDR3 coding DNA: TGTGCCTGGAGAGACAATACAGGGTCGCGCACCGGGGAGCTGTTTTTT. Translated, it gives CAWRDNTGSRTGELFF.

The chain uses TRBV29-1 and TRBJ2-7; 9 nucleotides agree with TRBD1. Per germline, CDR1 SQVTM and CDR2 ANQGSEA. Unmatched junction bases numbered 13, after V lost 6 bases and J lost 1 base. This CDR3 is built from 16 residues. This chain's CDR3 is CSVGLTGTGKSYEQYF. CDR3 nucleotides: TGCAGCGTGGGCTTAACCGGGACAGGGAAATCCTACGAGCAGTACTTC.

The gene calls are TRBV27 and TRBJ1-2; D is unresolved. CDR1 is MNHEY, CDR2 SMNVEV, per germline (reference sequence). The CDR3 covers 13 residues. Trimming shortened V by 5 bases and J by 2 bases, and 9 bases separated the two germline ends. The CDR3 DNA sequence: TGTGCCAGCAGTCCCTGGGAGAACTATGGCTACACCTTC. Its protein product is CASSPWENYGYTF.

The rearrangement joins TRBV27 to TRBJ1-5, with 9 nucleotides matching TRBD1. The CDR3 has 15 amino acids. Germline V gives CDR1 MNHEY, CDR2 SMNVEV (reference sequence). Trimming cost V 5 bases and J 2 bases; bases outside gene matches: 4. CDR3 residues: CASSDRGWGNQPQHF. In nucleotides, the CDR3 is TGTGCCAGCAGTGACAGGGGGTGGGGCAATCAGCCCCAGCATTTT.

The CDR3 loop reads CSVEKRGANTGELFF. CDR3 coding DNA: TGCAGCGTTGAAAAGCGGGGGGCGAACACCGGGGAGCTGTTTTTT. The V gene is TRBV29-1, the J gene TRBJ2-2; 9 bases align to TRBD2. CDR1 and CDR2 (germline): SQVTM, ANQGSEA. This CDR3 has 15 amino acids. Losses at the gene ends were 2 bases for V and 0 bases for J; bases not matched to a gene: 1.

The rearrangement links TRBV5-1 to TRBJ2-1, with TRBD2 matching over 13 bases. Per the germline V gene, CDR1 is SGHRS and CDR2 is YFSETQ. The trim removed 4 bases at V and 9 bases at J, leaving 7 bases unmatched. This CDR3 region has 15 residues. In DNA form, the CDR3 reads TGCGCCAGCAGCCCACTAGCGGGGGGGCTGGTTGAGCAGTTCTTC. The encoded protein is CASSPLAGGLVEQFF.

The chain links TRBV29-1 to TRBJ2-5; the match to TRBD2 covers 10 bases. Germline loops: CDR1 SQVTM, CDR2 ANQGSEA. CDR3 length equals 15 residues. J lost 0 bases, V lost 3 bases, and 4 bases had no gene match. The CDR3 reads CSVEGTSDDQETQYF. The CDR3 bases are TGCAGCGTTGAGGGGACTAGCGACGACCAAGAGACCCAGTACTTC.

CDR3 sequence reads: CASSRDRAYTEAFF. DNA of the CDR3: TGTGCCAGCAGCCGGGACAGGGCGTACACTGAAGCTTTCTTT. The rearrangement uses TRBV5-6 and TRBJ1-1, with 9 bases matching TRBD1. Germline V gene lookup returns CDR1 SGHDT and CDR2 YYEEEE. The trim removed 4 bases at V and 3 bases at J, leaving 4 bases unmatched. The CDR3 has 14 residues.

The V and J genes are TRBV6-1 and TRBJ2-5, with TRBD2 matching 7 bases. Germline CDR1 and CDR2: MNHNS and SASEGT. The V segment lost 0 bases and the J segment 0 bases; nucleotides outside the gene matches: 1. The CDR3 totals 15 residues. Here the CDR3 reads CASSEAGGYQETQYF. In nucleotides, the CDR3 is TGTGCCAGCAGTGAAGCGGGGGGGTACCAAGAGACCCAGTACTTC.

This clone was seen a handful of times. CDR3 nucleotides: TGTGCCAGCAGCTGGAAATACAATCAGCCCCAGCATTTT. This sequence encodes CASSWKYNQPQHF. The chain links TRBV13 to TRBJ1-5; no clear D. Germline values: CDR1 PRHDT, CDR2 FYEKMQ (reference sequence). This CDR3 contains 13 residues. Trimming left V 4 bases short and J 3 bases short, with 7 bases between.

This clone was seen a handful of times. The V call is TRBV5-8, the J call TRBJ2-2; D is undetermined. Trimming pared 0 bases from V and 0 bases from J, leaving 6 bases between. Germline CDR1 reads SGHTS; CDR2 reads YDEGEE. The CDR3 contains 15 residues. CDR3 sequence: CASSLGVTNTGELFF. In DNA form, the CDR3 reads TGTGCCAGCAGCTTGGGGGTAACGAACACCGGGGAGCTGTTTTTT.